This T cell receptor beta chain was found in a study of blood T cell repertoires in COVID-19 (dated by TCRdb to the early 2020s). At the level of the whole study: Samples from collaborators originated in the United States, Italy and Spain and spanned both the acute and convalescent phases of COVID-19. The repertoires were released in a freely available public database intended as a resource for research on the immune response to SARS-CoV-2. The sample metadata nearly always contained a de-identified subject ID, COVID-19 status, age in years and sex. The material from the prospective study consisted of cDNA or gDNA derived from T cells, B-cell-depleted T cells, or PBMCs. HLA class I and class II types, where available, came from metadata supplied by the sample provider rather than from assay-based typing. Samples came from the ongoing ImmuneRACE study (first 160 participants) plus 1,254 subjects from 6 global collaborators. The dataset comprised deeply sampled blood TCRbeta repertoires from subjects exposed to, actively infected with, or recovered from COVID-19.

Participants in the prospective study were aged about 18 to 95 years, lived in about two dozen United States geographic areas, and enrolled through a virtual design. Cohort assignment in the prospective study relied on participant-reported clinical history from a screening survey and a study questionnaire. Recovered participants in ImmuneRACE Cohort 3 were defined as having two consecutive negative NP/OP PCR tests, clearance from a healthcare professional, or resolution of symptoms. Each participant in the prospective study had whole blood, serum and a nasopharyngeal or oropharyngeal swab collected by mobile phlebotomists. Participants in the prospective study had the option to provide additional blood draws and questionnaires over a roughly 2-month period. Blood samples from the prospective study were shipped frozen or at room temperature prior to DNA extraction. The germline V gene supplies CDR1 SNHLY and CDR2 FYNNEI. The CDR3 measures 13 amino acids from cysteine to phenylalanine. The kept DNA is CDR3 alone, 39 bases in frame from the first base. V gives up 7 bases and J gives up 6 bases, and the segment between their germline ends measures 10 bases.

Summary of the overall study and its limitations: Clinical and demographic metadata were provided uncurated, with the amount varying by source and participant.

TCRbeta CDR3 regions were amplified from genomic DNA using the immunoSEQ Assay, a bias-controlled multiplex PCR. Regarding the original processing steps: Within the assay, amplification of reference gene primers was used to estimate how many nucleated cells each sample contained. To quantify the absolute abundance of each unique TCRbeta CDR3 rearrangement, sequence reads were collapsed and filtered. For each sample, productive Simpson clonality was calculated as the square root of Simpson's diversity index over productive rearrangements. TCRdb stores this immuneACCESS table with in-frame sequences only. Part of the clones is absent; in the studies checked, under half of the shortfall reflects unresolved V genes, and no reason is known for the rest. That table gives V, J and clone size, and the DNA gave D and trimming. Recorded for this sample are under 200,000 clones; roughly 90% of them occurred a single time. The ten largest make up 6.6% of the sample.

With respect to this clone: Which antigen it targets is not known. Base-call qualities are not available, and no considerably larger clone is one nucleotide away.

The specimen sequenced was PBMCs or T cells enriched from blood (not recorded which). This TCR was sampled from a woman aged 50 to 65 who had recovered from COVID-19. This receptor chain uses TRBV2 and TRBJ1-6; the D gene assignment is ambiguous. DNA sequence: TGTGCCAGCACCTCAGACTTTAATTCACCCCTCCACTTT. The translation is CASTSDFNSPLHF. The CDR3, completed at both ends by the reference TRBV2 and TRBJ1-6 genes, gives the full variable domain EPEVTQTPSHQVTQMGQEVILRCVPISNHLYFYWYRQILGQKVEFLVSFYNNEISEKSEIFDDQFSVERPDGSNFTLKIRSTKLEDSAMYFCASTSDFNSPLHFGNGTRLTVT.